The 20 T cell receptor beta chains below come from one sample, sequenced in a study of Graves' ophthalmopathy and Graves' hyperthyroidism. CDR3 regions of TCR beta were amplified from RNA transcripts. Following a first-round RT-PCR that used HTBI primers, a second-round multiplex PCR was carried out. TCRdb re-analysed the multiplex PCR reads in MiXCR, keeping a single row per CDR3 protein. The data contain a few hundred thousand distinct CDR3 sequences, roughly 14% of them singletons. Sequenced input: peripheral blood. These receptors all stem from a woman between 18 and 30 years old with stable Graves' hyperthyroidism.

The chain combines TRBV12-3 or TRBV12-4 with TRBJ2-7; 10 nucleotides align to TRBD2. V shed 1 base, J shed 0 bases, and the junction held 3 bases outside the gene matches. The CDR3 sequence is 16 residues long. CDR3 DNA: TGTGCCAGCAGTTTAGGGGGACTAGCGACCTCCTACGAGCAGTACTTC. Translated: CASSLGGLATSYEQYF.

This CDR3 reads CASSALGTGGNTEAFF. The DNA for the CDR3 is TGTGCCAGTAGTGCGCTGGGGACAGGGGGTAACACTGAAGCTTTCTTT. The chain couples TRBV19 to TRBJ1-1; 11 bases align to TRBD1. With V trimmed by 5 bases and J by 2 bases, 7 bases remained unmatched. The CDR3 covers 16 residues. Germline CDR1 is LNHDA and CDR2 is SQIVND (reference sequence).

Comment on this clonotype: A much larger clone lies one base from this, so it may be a read error. The V gene is TRBV12-3 or TRBV12-4, the J gene TRBJ1-5, with D unclear. This CDR3 comprises 15 residues. The chain's CDR3 is CANSFEVHSNQPQHF. The CDR3 DNA reads as TGTGCCAACAGTTTCGAGGTCCATAGCAATCAGCCCCAGCATTTT.

Ten or more counts support this clonotype. This rearrangement joins TRBV27 to TRBJ2-7; TRBD1 matches 8 bases. V was pared by 6 bases and J by 5 bases, with 9 bases of the junction left unmatched. The V gene's germline CDR1 is MNHEY and CDR2 SMNVEV (reference sequence). There are 14 residues in the CDR3. CDR3 sequence reads: CASRPRGRPNEQYF. In DNA form, the CDR3 reads TGTGCCAGCAGACCCAGGGGGCGCCCCAACGAGCAGTACTTC.

This clonotype was observed at least ten times. This sequence joins TRBV29-1 and TRBJ1-1; TRBD1 aligns across 7 bases. Trimming removed 3 bases from V and 1 base from J; junction bases left unmatched: 8. The CDR3 is made up of 15 amino acids. Germline lookup yields CDR1 SQVTM and CDR2 ANQGSEA. The CDR3 region has the DNA TGCAGCGTTGAGGACGCCGGGACAGAGAACACTGAAGCTTTCTTT. Amino acids: CSVEDAGTENTEAFF.

This clonotype appeared a few times. This may be a read error: a much more frequent sequence differs by one nucleotide. The chain uses TRBV20-1 and TRBJ2-7, with D perhaps TRBD1 (6 bases). Trimming left V 0 bases short and J 1 base short, with 19 bases between. Germline lookup yields CDR1 DFQATT and CDR2 SNEGSKA (reference sequence). This CDR3 is built from 17 residues. This chain's CDR3 is CSARDNLARGRSYEQYF. The CDR3 DNA is TGCAGTGCTAGAGATAACCTGGCCAGGGGTCGATCCTACGAGCAGTACTTC.

A remark on this clonotype: At one of its ends the junction is not consistent with the germline gene, which may arise from a read error. This chain joins TRBV6-1 and TRBJ2-3, with a tentative D call TRBD1 (6 bases). Per germline, CDR1 MNHNS and CDR2 SASEGT. The CDR3 has 16 amino acids. The CDR3 loop reads CASSAPFTGRTDAQYF. CDR3 bases: TGTGCCAGCAGTGCACCCTTCACAGGGCGCACAGATGCGCAGTATTTT.

The chain joins TRBV9 to TRBJ2-4, with 7 bases fitting TRBD2. Germline V CDR1 and CDR2: SGDLS, YYNGEE. This CDR3 region has 15 residues. V lost 0 bases to trimming and J lost 14 bases; unmatched junction nucleotides: 14. Here the CDR3 DNA reads TGTGCCAGCAGCGTAGGGATGGGACGGGGGGAGATTAAGTACTTC. It codes for CASSVGMGRGEIKYF.

This clonotype has a handful of counts. This sequence may be a read error, since a much larger clone differs from it by one base. The genes are TRBV2 and TRBJ1-6, with D perhaps TRBD1 (6 bases). The CDR3 totals 14 residues. Germline CDR1 SNHLY, CDR2 FYNNEI. The CDR3 reads CASSEPGQFSHLHF. CDR3 nucleotide sequence: TGTGCCAGCAGTGAACCTGGACAGTTTTCACACCTCCACTTT. The whole variable domain, filled in from reference TRBV2 and TRBJ1-6, reads EPEVTQTPSHQVTQMGQEVILRCVPISNHLYFYWYRQILGQKVEFLVSFYNNEISEKSEIFDDQFSVERPDGSNFTLKIRSTKLEDSAMYFCASSEPGQFSHLHFGNGTRLTVT.

V usage is TRBV12-5 and J usage is TRBJ2-2; D is unresolved. Trimming pared 3 bases from V and 7 bases from J, leaving 9 bases between. The CDR3 totals 13 residues. Germline loops: CDR1 LGHNT, CDR2 FRNRAP. The CDR3 sequence is CASGFGEIGELFF. CDR3 coding DNA: TGTGCTAGTGGTTTCGGAGAGATCGGGGAGCTGTTTTTT.

This clonotype was counted many times. The chain employs TRBV28 and TRBJ2-5; D may be TRBD2 (5 bases). Trimming took off 8 bases at V and 2 bases at J, with 9 bases between the two ends. The CDR3 totals 12 residues. Germline assignment: CDR1 MDHEN and CDR2 SYDVKM. CDR3 nucleotide sequence: TGTGCCAGCGCGGACTTGCAAGAGACCCAGTACTTC. It translates to CASADLQETQYF.

In this sample, this clonotype turned up many times. The rearrangement links TRBV7-8 to TRBJ2-7; D possibly uses TRBD1 or TRBD2 (5 bases each). Trimming stripped 5 bases from V and 0 bases from J, with 11 bases between. The CDR3 totals 14 residues. Germline-derived CDR1 and CDR2 are SGHVS and FQNEAQ. The CDR3 nucleotides are TGTGCCAGCAGCCCTTCAGGGAGCTCCTACGAGCAGTACTTC. Translating gives CASSPSGSSYEQYF.

The sample holds many counts of this clonotype. The chain couples TRBV7-9 to TRBJ2-7, with D perhaps matching TRBD1 (6 bases). This CDR3 is 13 amino acids long. Germline CDR1 reads SEHNR; CDR2 reads FQNEAQ (reference sequence). V gave up 1 base and J gave up 6 bases, with 10 bases separating them. Written as DNA, the CDR3 is TGTGCCAGCAGCTTAGGGACGACAGGCGAGCAGTACTTC. This sequence encodes CASSLGTTGEQYF.

This clonotype showed up many times. The V gene is TRBV12-3 or TRBV12-4, the J gene TRBJ1-1; tentatively, D is TRBD1 (6 bases). CDR3 length equals 15 residues. The V gene lost 6 bases and the J gene lost 5 bases, with 19 bases spanning the gap. CDR3 nucleotides: TGTGCCAGCAGCATGATGGCAGGGGCGCGTACTGAAGCTTTCTTT. Protein sequence: CASSMMAGARTEAFF.

The chain couples TRBV6-1 to TRBJ1-1; D unclear. This CDR3 comprises 12 residues. The germline V gene has CDR1 MNHNS and CDR2 SASEGT. Trimming took 8 bases from V and 3 from J, leaving 10 bases between them. In DNA, the CDR3 is TGTGCCAGCGGTAGGGTGGACACTGAAGCTTTCTTT. Its translation: CASGRVDTEAFF.

This clonotype was detected ten times or more. V gene TRBV6-5 combines with J gene TRBJ2-7; TRBD1 is a possible D gene (6 bases). The CDR3 consists of 15 residues. Germline V lookup: CDR1 MNHEY, CDR2 SVGAGI. Trimming took off 5 bases at V and 3 bases at J, with 17 bases between the two ends. CDR3 amino acids: CASSLTGHLNYEQYF. CDR3 nucleotides: TGTGCCAGCAGTCTAACGGGACACTTAAACTACGAGCAGTACTTC.

This clonotype appeared many times. V usage is TRBV10-2 and J usage is TRBJ1-1, with no clear D. This CDR3 is 12 amino acids long. The V gene's germline CDR1 is WSHSY and CDR2 SAAADI. Trimming left V 5 bases short and J 3 bases short, with 7 bases between. In DNA form, the CDR3 reads TGCGCCAGCAGTTACCAGGACACTGAAGCTTTCTTT. Its protein is CASSYQDTEAFF.

This clonotype was detected many times. The rearrangement joins TRBV5-5 to TRBJ2-5, with 8 bases aligning to TRBD2. In germline, CDR1 is SGHKS, CDR2 YYEKEE (reference sequence). With 4 bases clipped from V and 5 bases from J, the junction kept 10 bases outside the gene matches. The CDR3 is 15 residues long. For the CDR3, the DNA is TGTGCCAGCAGCCCCTCGGCGGGGGGTATGGAGACCCAGTACTTC. This codes for CASSPSAGGMETQYF.

This clonotype was seen many times. This may stem from a read error, because a much larger clone lies one nucleotide away. The chain is built from TRBV6-5 and TRBJ1-6; D is ambiguous. With 2 bases removed from V and 8 bases from J, the gap between germline ends came to 10 bases. Germline CDR1 is MNHEY and CDR2 is SVGAGI. The CDR3 covers 14 residues. In nucleotides, the CDR3 is TGTGCCAGCAGTTACAGGGCATATGATTCACCCCTCCACTTT. It codes for CASSYRAYDSPLHF.

This clonotype was counted at least ten times. V usage is TRBV20-1 and J usage is TRBJ2-7; no clear D. The CDR3 spans 14 residues. CDR1 is DFQATT and CDR2 is SNEGSKA in the germline V gene (reference sequence). V was shortened by 6 bases and J by 3 bases, with 18 bases between the two germline ends. CDR3 sequence reads: CSATDSRTGYEQYF. CDR3 bases: TGCAGTGCAACCGATAGTCGGACGGGCTACGAGCAGTACTTC.